The sequence of this T cell receptor beta chain was determined in a study of neurological immune-mediated disorders. Study-wide results and caveats: The multiple sclerosis repertoire cluster had no clinical or MRI correlate.

This clonotype has a count of ten or more. Its antigen is still unknown. CDR3 length: 13 amino acids. The V gene end was trimmed by 0 bases and the J gene end by 7 bases; junction bases not matched to a gene: 0. CDR1 is KGHSH and CDR2 is LQKENI in the germline V gene. TCRdb independently ran MiXCR on the 5' RACE reads; one entry per CDR3 protein. The sample gives about 95,000 distinct CDR3 sequences, roughly 3.5% of which show up once; around 6% is in the top ten. Sample: PBMCs. This rearrangement joins TRBV18 to TRBJ2-7, with 10 nucleotides matching TRBD1. This sequence originates from a woman aged 18-29 years with multiple sclerosis. The CDR3 loop reads CASSPPGQGEQYF. In DNA form, the CDR3 reads TGTGCCAGCTCACCACCGGGACAGGGGGAGCAGTACTTC.